A single sample is the source of the 12 T cell receptor beta chains below, sequenced in a study of cytomegalovirus exposure and HLA in healthy donors. The PCR made use of 60 Vbeta and 13 Jbeta primers. Using immunoSEQ multiplex PCR, the repertoire was profiled, and TCRdb retains in-frame clones only, with some absent. The sample holds approximately 160,000 clones, 77% seen once. Sequenced: PBMCs. These receptors came from a woman in her 30s in good health and CMV-seronegative.

CDR3 in amino acids: CASSQDEGSGNTIYF. CDR3 sequence (DNA): TGCGCCAGCAGCCAAGATGAGGGATCTGGAAACACCATATATTTT. The chain couples TRBV4-1 to TRBJ1-3; D not certain. Between the trimmed V and J ends, which lost 0 bases and 1 base, there was a span of 7 bases. CDR1 is MGHRA, CDR2 YSYEKL, per germline. The CDR3 extends over 15 amino acids.

J is TRBJ1-3 and V is TRBV29-1, with no clear D. CDR1 and CDR2 (germline): SQVTM, ANQGSEA. The CDR3 runs to 13 residues. The V end was cut by 2 bases, the J end by 0 bases, with 5 bases between. The CDR3 reads CSVEPGSGNTIYF. The CDR3 nucleotides are TGCAGCGTTGAACCAGGCTCTGGAAACACCATATATTTT.

As DNA, the CDR3 is TGTGCCAGCACCGTAGCCCCCTCCACAGATACGCAGTATTTT. Translation: CASTVAPSTDTQYF. The chain couples TRBV7-6 to TRBJ2-3; no definite D call. Trimming pared 7 bases from V and 2 bases from J, leaving 13 bases between. Germline assignment: CDR1 SGHVS and CDR2 FNYEAQ. The length of the CDR3 is 14 residues.

The chain joins TRBV9 to TRBJ2-7; 9 positions agree with TRBD1. Germline values: CDR1 SGDLS, CDR2 YYNGEE. This CDR3 has 13 residues. Trimming removed 2 bases from V and 7 bases from J; junction bases left unmatched: 4. The CDR3 bases are TGTGCCAGCAGCGTCCAGGGACAGGGAGAGCAGTACTTC. It specifies CASSVQGQGEQYF.

This chain links TRBV27 with TRBJ2-7; TRBD2 agrees at 9 bases. The germline V gene has CDR1 MNHEY and CDR2 SMNVEV (reference sequence). With V trimmed by 1 base and J by 3 bases, 4 bases remained unmatched. This CDR3 has 15 amino acids. The CDR3 here is CASSLWGTSNYEQYF. The CDR3 bases are TGTGCCAGCAGTTTATGGGGGACTAGCAACTACGAGCAGTACTTC.

This clone was picked up a small number of times. The chain couples TRBV5-1 to TRBJ2-3; possible D gene TRBD2, 6 bases. The germline V gene encodes CDR1 SGHRS and CDR2 YFSETQ. This CDR3 is 15 amino acids long. V was clipped by 5 bases and J by 2 bases, with 15 bases between them. CDR3 amino acids: CASRPSGGYTDTQYF. In DNA form, the CDR3 reads TGCGCCAGCAGGCCGTCCGGGGGTTACACAGATACGCAGTATTTT. Combining the CDR3 with reference TRBV5-1 and TRBJ2-3 gives the whole variable domain KAGVTQTPRYLIKTRGQQVTLSCSPISGHRSVSWYQQTPGQGLQFLFEYFSETQRNKGNFPGRFSGRQFSNSRSEMNVSTLELGDSALYLCASRPSGGYTDTQYFGPGTRLTVL.

The genes are TRBV4-1 and TRBJ2-3; 10 bases line up with TRBD2. Germline-derived CDR1 and CDR2 are MGHRA and YSYEKL. The CDR3 totals 20 residues. Trimming took 1 base from V and 0 from J; bases not matched to a gene: 13. CDR3 protein: CASSQGAAVAGGTSTDTQYF. CDR3 coding DNA: TGCGCCAGCAGCCAAGGCGCGGCAGTAGCGGGAGGAACTAGCACAGATACGCAGTATTTT.

The chain employs TRBV9 and TRBJ2-5, with a tentative D call TRBD1 (5 bases). The germline CDR1 and CDR2 sequences are SGDLS and YYNGEE. V lost 4 bases, J lost 2 bases, and 18 bases lay in between. This CDR3 contains 16 residues. CDR3 bases: TGTGCCAGCAGCCCCCGGGCCGGACAAATTCAAGAGACCCAGTACTTC. It specifies CASSPRAGQIQETQYF.

The V gene is TRBV10-1, the J gene TRBJ1-1; perhaps TRBD1 as D (6 bases). This CDR3 region has 13 residues. V was shortened by 6 bases and J by 2 bases, with 10 bases between the two germline ends. Germline V CDR1 and CDR2: WNHNN, SYGVQD (reference sequence). CDR3 loop: CASSRGPNTEAFF. CDR3 nucleotide sequence: TGCGCCAGCAGCAGGGGACCAAACACTGAAGCTTTCTTT.

V and J are TRBV4-1 and TRBJ1-5; D is undetermined. CDR3 length: 14 amino acids. Germline V gene sequence: CDR1 MGHRA, CDR2 YSYEKL. V lost 6 bases and J 3 bases, leaving 12 bases between the germline ends. The CDR3 DNA follows: TGCGCCAGCAGTGGAGTTCGGGACAATCAGCCCCAGCATTTT. This gives the protein CASSGVRDNQPQHF.

The chain uses TRBV5-4 and TRBJ2-2; 7 bases line up with TRBD1. This CDR3 is built from 16 residues. From germline, CDR1 is SGHNT and CDR2 YYREEE (reference sequence). The V and J ends lost 2 bases and 1 base, in that order; junction bases with no gene match: 5. The CDR3 region has the DNA TGTGCCAGCAGCTTTGATGGGACAGTGAACACCGGGGAGCTGTTTTTT. Amino acids: CASSFDGTVNTGELFF. The variable domain in full, with the rest retrieved from reference TRBV5-4 and TRBJ2-2, is ETGVTQSPTHLIKTRGQQVTLRCSSQSGHNTVSWYQQALGQGPQFIFQYYREEENGRGNFPPRFSGLQFPNYSSELNVNALELDDSALYLCASSFDGTVNTGELFFGEGSRLTVL.

V and J are TRBV11-1 and TRBJ2-5, with D unresolved. The germline V gene has CDR1 SGHAT and CDR2 FQDESV (reference sequence). The CDR3 runs 15 residues. Deletions cut 2 bases from V and 0 bases from J, with 10 bases between. As DNA, the CDR3 is TGTGCCAGCAGCTTATGGCAACAAAACCAAGAGACCCAGTACTTC. This gives the protein CASSLWQQNQETQYF.